Sequencing of this TCR beta chain was carried out in a study of blood T cell repertoires in COVID-19. Study-wide context: From the United States, Italy and Spain came samples of acute and convalescent COVID-19. From T cells, B-cell-depleted T cells, or PBMCs came the material, which was cDNA or gDNA.

In the original processing: Estimates of nucleated cell counts were drawn from the amplification of reference gene primers. The repertoire was sequenced with immunoSEQ multiplex PCR; TCRdb's copy has only in-frame clones and lacks some. The DNA gave D and trimming, while V, J and clone size come from that table. The table lists under 250,000 clones, roughly 89% of them singletons. Trimming removed 0 bases from V and 1 base from J, with 6 bases in between. This CDR3 has 14 amino acids. Germline CDR1 LGHNA, CDR2 YNFKEQ. This sequence joins TRBV4-2 and TRBJ2-5; D is ambiguous. Sequencing used peripheral blood. This sequence originates from a man aged 60 to 75 who had recovered from COVID-19. The CDR3 is CASSQERFQETQYF. The CDR3, as DNA: TGTGCCAGCAGCCAAGAGCGATTCCAAGAGACCCAGTACTTC.